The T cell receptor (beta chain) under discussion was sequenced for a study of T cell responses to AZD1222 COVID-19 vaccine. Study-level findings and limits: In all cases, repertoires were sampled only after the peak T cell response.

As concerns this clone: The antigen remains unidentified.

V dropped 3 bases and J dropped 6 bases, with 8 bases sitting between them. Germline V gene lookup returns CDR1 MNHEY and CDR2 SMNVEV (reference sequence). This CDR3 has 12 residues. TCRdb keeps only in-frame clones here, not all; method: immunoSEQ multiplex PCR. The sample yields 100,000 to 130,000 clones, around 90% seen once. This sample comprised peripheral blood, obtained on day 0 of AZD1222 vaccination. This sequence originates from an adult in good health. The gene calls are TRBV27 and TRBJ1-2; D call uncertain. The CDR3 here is CASSLKGNGYTF. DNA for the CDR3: TGTGCCAGCAGTTTGAAAGGGAATGGCTACACCTTC.